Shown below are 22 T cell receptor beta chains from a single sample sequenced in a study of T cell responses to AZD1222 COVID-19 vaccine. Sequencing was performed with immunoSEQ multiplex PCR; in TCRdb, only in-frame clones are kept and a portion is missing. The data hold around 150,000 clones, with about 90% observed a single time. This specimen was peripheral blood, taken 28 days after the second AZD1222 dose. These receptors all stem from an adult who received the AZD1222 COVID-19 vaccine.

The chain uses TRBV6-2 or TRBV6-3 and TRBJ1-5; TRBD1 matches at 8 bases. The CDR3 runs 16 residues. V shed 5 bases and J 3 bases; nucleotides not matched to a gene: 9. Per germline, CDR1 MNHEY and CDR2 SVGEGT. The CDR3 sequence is CASSLLTGGNNQPQHF. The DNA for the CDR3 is TGTGCCAGCAGTCTACTAACAGGGGGTAACAATCAGCCCCAGCATTTT.

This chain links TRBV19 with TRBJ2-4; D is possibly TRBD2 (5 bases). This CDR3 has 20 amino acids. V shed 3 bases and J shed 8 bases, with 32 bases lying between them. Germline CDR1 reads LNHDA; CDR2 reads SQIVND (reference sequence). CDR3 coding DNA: TGTGCCAGTAGTATCATTACGTCGGGAATCGTAGGGCGTAGTCGGGACATTCAGTACTTC. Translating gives CASSIITSGIVGRSRDIQYF. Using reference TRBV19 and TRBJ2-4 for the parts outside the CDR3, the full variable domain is DGGITQSPKYLFRKEGQNVTLSCEQNLNHDAMYWYRQDPGQGLRLIYYSQIVNDFQKGDIAEGYSVSREKKESFPLTVTSAQKNPTAFYLCASSIITSGIVGRSRDIQYFGAGTRLSVL.

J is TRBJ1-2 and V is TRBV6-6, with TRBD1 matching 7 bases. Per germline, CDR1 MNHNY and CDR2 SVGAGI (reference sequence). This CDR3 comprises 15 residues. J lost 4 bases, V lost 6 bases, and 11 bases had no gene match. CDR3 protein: CASSLGTGVGYGYTF. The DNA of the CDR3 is TGTGCCAGCAGCCTAGGCACAGGGGTAGGCTATGGCTACACCTTC.

The CDR3 coding sequence is TGTGCCAGCAGCTCACAAGCGGGGAGGGAGACCCAGTACTTC. Translated: CASSSQAGRETQYF. The gene calls are TRBV7-2 and TRBJ2-5; TRBD2 matches 7 bases. Unmatched junction bases numbered 7, after V lost 4 bases and J lost 5 bases. Germline assignment: CDR1 SGHTA and CDR2 FQGNSA. The CDR3 is 14 residues long.

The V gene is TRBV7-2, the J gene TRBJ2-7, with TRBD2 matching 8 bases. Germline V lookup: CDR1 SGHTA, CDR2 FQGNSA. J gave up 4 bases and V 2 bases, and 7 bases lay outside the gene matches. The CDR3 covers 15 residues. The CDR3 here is CASSLYAGGPYEQYF. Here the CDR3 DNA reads TGTGCCAGCAGCTTATATGCGGGGGGCCCATACGAGCAGTACTTC.

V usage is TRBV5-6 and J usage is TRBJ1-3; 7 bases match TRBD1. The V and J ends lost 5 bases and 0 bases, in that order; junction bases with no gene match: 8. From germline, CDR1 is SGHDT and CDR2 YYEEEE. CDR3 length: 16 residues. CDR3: CASRTTGFGSGNTIYF. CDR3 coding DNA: TGTGCCAGCAGGACGACAGGGTTCGGCTCTGGAAACACCATATATTTT.

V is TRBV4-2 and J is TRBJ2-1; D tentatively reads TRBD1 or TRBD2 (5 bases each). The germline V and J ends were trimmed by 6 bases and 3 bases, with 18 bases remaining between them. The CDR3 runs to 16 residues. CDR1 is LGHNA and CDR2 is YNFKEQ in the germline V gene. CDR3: CASRRRSGPNYNEQFF. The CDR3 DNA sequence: TGTGCCAGCAGGCGAAGGTCGGGACCGAACTACAATGAGCAGTTCTTC.

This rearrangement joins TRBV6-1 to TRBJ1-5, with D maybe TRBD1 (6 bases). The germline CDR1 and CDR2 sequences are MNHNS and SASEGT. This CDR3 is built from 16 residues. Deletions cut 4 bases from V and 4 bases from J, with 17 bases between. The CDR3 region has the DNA TGTGCCAGCAGTGGGGCGCAGGGGTGGGGGAATCAGCCCCAGCATTTT. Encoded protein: CASSGAQGWGNQPQHF.

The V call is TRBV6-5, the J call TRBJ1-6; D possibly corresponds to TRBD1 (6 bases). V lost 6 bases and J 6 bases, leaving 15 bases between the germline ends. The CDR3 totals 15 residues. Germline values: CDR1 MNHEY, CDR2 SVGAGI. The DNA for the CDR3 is TGTGCCAGCAGCCAACAGGGTATCCCTAATTCACCCCTCCACTTT. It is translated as CASSQQGIPNSPLHF.

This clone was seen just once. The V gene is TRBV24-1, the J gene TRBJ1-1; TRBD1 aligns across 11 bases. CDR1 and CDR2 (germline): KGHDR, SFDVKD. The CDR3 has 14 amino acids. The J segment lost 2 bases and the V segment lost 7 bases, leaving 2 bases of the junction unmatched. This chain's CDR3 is CATRGTGGNTEAFF. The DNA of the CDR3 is TGTGCCACCAGGGGGACAGGGGGTAACACTGAAGCTTTCTTT.

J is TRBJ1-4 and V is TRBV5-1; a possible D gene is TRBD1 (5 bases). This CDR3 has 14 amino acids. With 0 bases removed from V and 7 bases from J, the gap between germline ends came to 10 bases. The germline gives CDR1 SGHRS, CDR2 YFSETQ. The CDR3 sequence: CASSLVPGTEKLFF. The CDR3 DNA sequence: TGCGCCAGCAGCTTGGTGCCAGGGACTGAAAAACTGTTTTTT.

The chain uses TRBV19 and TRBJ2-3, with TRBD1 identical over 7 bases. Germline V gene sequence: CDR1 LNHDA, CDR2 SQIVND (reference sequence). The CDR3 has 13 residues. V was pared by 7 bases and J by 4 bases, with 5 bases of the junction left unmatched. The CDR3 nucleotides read TGTGCCAGTATGAGGGGGCAGGCAGATACGCAGTATTTT. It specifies CASMRGQADTQYF.

CDR3 in amino acids: CASSQVTANSPLHF. CDR3 in DNA: TGTGCCAGCAGCCAAGTAACAGCTAATTCACCCCTCCACTTT. V is TRBV14 and J is TRBJ1-6; D is undetermined. The CDR3 runs 14 residues. Germline-derived CDR1 and CDR2 are SGHDN and FVKESK. Trimming took off 1 base at V and 6 bases at J, with 7 bases between the two ends.

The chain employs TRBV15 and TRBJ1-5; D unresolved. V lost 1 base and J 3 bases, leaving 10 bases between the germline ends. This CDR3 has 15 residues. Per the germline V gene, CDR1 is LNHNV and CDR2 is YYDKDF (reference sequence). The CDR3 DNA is TGTGCCACCAGCAGAGTAGGCAACCTCAATCAGCCCCAGCATTTT. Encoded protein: CATSRVGNLNQPQHF. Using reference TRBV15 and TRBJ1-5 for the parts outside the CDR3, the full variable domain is DAMVIQNPRYQVTQFGKPVTLSCSQTLNHNVMYWYQQKSSQAPKLLFHYYDKDFNNEADTPDNFQSRRPNTSFCFLDIRSPGLGDTAMYLCATSRVGNLNQPQHFGDGTRLSIL.

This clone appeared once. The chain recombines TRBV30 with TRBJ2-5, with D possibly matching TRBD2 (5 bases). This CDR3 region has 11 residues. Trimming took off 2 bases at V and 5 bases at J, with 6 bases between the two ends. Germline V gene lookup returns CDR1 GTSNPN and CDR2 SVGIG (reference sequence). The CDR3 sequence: CAWSQRETQYF. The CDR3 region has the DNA TGTGCCTGGAGTCAGCGGGAGACCCAGTACTTC.

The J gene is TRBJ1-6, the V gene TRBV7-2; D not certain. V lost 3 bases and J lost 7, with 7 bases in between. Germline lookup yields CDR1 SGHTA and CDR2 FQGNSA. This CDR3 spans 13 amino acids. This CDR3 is CASSLNLNSPLHF. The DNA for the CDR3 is TGTGCCAGCAGCTTGAACTTGAATTCACCCCTCCACTTT.

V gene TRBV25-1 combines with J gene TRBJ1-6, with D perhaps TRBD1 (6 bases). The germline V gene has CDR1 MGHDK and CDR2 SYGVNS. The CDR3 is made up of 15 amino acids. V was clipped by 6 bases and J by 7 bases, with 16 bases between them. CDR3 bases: TGTGCCAGCAGCTCATTTACAGGGACGAATTCACCCCTCCACTTT. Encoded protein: CASSSFTGTNSPLHF.

CDR3 nucleotide sequence: TGTGCCAGCAGCCCCGAGGAAAACTATGGCTACACCTTC. Protein sequence: CASSPEENYGYTF. J is TRBJ1-2 and V is TRBV7-3, with D unclear. Germline lookup yields CDR1 SGHTA and CDR2 FQGTGA. The CDR3 has 13 residues. V was clipped by 5 bases and J by 2 bases, with 9 bases between them.

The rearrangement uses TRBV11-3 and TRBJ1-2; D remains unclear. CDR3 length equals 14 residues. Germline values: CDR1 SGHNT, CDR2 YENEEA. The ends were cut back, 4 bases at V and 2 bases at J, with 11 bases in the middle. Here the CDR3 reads CASSSMDGNYGYTF. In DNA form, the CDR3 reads TGTGCCAGCAGCTCTATGGACGGGAACTATGGCTACACCTTC.

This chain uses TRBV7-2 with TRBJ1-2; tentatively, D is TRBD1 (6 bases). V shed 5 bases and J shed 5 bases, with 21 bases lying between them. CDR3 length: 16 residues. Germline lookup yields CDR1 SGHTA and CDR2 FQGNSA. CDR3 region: CASSIHSRDTPYGYTF. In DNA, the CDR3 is TGTGCCAGCAGCATCCATTCCCGGGACACCCCTTATGGCTACACCTTC.

The CDR3 protein is CASSRGPGEKLFF. For the CDR3, the DNA is TGTGCCAGTTCCAGGGGGCCGGGGGAAAAACTGTTTTTT. The chain is built from TRBV19 and TRBJ1-4, with TRBD1 identical over 8 bases. CDR3 size: 13 residues. V trimming: 8 bases; J trimming: 8 bases; junction bases outside the gene matches: 7. Germline V lookup: CDR1 LNHDA, CDR2 SQIVND (reference sequence).

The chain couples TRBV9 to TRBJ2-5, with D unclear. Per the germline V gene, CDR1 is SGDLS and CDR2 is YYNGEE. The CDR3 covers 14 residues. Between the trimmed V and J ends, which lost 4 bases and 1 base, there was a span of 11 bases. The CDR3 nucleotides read TGTGCCAGCAGCACTTCGCCCCTCCAAGAGACCCAGTACTTC. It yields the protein CASSTSPLQETQYF.